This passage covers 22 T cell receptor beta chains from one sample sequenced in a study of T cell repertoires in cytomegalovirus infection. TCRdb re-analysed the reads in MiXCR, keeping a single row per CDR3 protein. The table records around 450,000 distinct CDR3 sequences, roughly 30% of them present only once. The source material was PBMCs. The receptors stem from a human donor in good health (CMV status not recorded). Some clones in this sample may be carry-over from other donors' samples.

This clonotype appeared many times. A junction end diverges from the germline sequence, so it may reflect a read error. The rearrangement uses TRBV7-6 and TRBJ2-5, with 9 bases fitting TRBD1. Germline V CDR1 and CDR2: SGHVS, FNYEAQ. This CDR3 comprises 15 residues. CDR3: CASSLDSTGGETQYF. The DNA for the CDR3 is TGTGCTAGCAGCTTAGACTCGACAGGGGGAGAGACCCAGTACTTC.

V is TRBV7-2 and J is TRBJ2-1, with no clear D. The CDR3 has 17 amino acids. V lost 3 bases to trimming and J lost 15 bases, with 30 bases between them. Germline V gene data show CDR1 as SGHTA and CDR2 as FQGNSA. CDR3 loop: CASSFSQSHPTENETFF. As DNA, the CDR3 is TGTGCCAGCAGCTTTAGCCAAAGTCACCCAACCGAAAATGAGACGTTCTTC.

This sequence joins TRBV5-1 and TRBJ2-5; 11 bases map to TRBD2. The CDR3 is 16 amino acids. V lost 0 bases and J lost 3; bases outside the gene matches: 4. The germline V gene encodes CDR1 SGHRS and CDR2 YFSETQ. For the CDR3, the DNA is TGCGCCAGCAGCTTGGAGTCTAGCGGGGGGAAAGAGACCCAGTACTTC. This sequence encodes CASSLESSGGKETQYF.

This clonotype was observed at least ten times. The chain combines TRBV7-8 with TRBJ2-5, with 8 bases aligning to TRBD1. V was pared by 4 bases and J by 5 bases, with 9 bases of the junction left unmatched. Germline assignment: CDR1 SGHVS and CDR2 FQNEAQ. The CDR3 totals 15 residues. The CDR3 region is CASSSRTGKKETQYF. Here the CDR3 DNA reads TGTGCCAGCAGCTCCCGGACAGGGAAGAAGGAGACCCAGTACTTC.

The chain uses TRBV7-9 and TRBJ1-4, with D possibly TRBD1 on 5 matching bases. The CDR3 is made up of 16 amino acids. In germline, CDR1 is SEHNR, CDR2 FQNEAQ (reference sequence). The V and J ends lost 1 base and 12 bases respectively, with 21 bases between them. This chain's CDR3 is CASSLGTGTTVEELFF. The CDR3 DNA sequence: TGTGCCAGCAGCTTAGGTACCGGGACGACTGTAGAGGAACTGTTTTTT.

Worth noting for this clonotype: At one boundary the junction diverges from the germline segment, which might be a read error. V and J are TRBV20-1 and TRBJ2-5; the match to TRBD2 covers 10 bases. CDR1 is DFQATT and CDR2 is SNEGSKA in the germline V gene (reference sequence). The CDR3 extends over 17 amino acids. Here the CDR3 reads CSARAFRSGGPQEPQYF. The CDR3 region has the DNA TGCAGTGCTAGAGCGTTTCGTAGCGGGGGGCCTCAAGAGCCCCAGTACTTC.

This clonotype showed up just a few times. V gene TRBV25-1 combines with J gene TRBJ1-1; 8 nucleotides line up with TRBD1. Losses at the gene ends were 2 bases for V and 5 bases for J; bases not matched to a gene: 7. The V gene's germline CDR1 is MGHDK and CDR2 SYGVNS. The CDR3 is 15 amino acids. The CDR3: CASSEAGGAFTEAFF. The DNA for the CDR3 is TGTGCCAGCAGTGAAGCAGGGGGCGCGTTTACTGAAGCTTTCTTT.

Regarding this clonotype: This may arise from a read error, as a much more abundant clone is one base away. The CDR3 is CARRVKNTEAFF. The CDR3 DNA reads as TGTGCCCGCAGGGTTAAGAACACTGAAGCTTTCTTT. The chain has TRBV6-8 and TRBJ1-1; weak D call: TRBD1 (5 bases). The CDR3 is 12 amino acids. In germline, CDR1 is MNHGY, CDR2 SAAAGT.

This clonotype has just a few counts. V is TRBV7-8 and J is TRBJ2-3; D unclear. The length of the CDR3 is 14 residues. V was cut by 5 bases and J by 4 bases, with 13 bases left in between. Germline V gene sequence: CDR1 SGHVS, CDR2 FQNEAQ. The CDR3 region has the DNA TGTGCCAGCAGCCCCCTGGGGATCTCAGATACGCAGTATTTT. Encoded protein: CASSPLGISDTQYF.

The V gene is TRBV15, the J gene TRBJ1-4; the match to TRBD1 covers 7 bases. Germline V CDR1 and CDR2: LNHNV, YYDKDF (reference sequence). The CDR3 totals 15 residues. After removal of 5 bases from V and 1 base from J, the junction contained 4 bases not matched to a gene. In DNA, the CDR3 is TGTGCCACCAGCTTTACAGGGGAAACTAATGAAAAACTGTTTTTT. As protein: CATSFTGETNEKLFF.

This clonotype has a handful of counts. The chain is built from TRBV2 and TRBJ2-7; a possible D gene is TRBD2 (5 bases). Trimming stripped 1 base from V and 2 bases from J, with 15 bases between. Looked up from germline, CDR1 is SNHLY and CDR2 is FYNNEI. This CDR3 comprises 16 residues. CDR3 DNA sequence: TGTGCCAGCAGTGAAGAGGAGACGGGGATCACCTACGAGCAGTACTTC. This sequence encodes CASSEEETGITYEQYF.

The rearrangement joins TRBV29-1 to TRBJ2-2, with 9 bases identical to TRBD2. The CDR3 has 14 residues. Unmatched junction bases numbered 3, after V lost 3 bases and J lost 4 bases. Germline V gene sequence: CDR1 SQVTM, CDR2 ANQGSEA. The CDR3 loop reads CSVDGGGGTGELFF. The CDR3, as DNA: TGCAGCGTTGATGGCGGGGGGGGCACCGGGGAGCTGTTTTTT.

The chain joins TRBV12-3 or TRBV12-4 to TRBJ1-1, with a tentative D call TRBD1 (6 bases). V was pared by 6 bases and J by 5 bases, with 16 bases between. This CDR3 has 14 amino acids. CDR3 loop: CASSLLSGATEAFF. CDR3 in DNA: TGTGCCAGCAGCCTACTGTCAGGGGCAACTGAAGCTTTCTTT.

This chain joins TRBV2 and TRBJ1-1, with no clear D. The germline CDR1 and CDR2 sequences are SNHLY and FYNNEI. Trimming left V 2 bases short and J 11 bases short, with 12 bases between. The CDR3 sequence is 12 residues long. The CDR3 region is CASSERAWEAFF. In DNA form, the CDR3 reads TGTGCCAGCAGTGAAAGGGCGTGGGAGGCTTTCTTT.

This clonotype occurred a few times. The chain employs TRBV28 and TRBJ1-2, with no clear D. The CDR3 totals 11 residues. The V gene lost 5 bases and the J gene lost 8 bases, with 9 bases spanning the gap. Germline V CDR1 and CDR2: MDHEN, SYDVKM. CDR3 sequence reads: CASSPLGGYTF. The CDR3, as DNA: TGTGCCAGCAGTCCCCTGGGGGGCTACACCTTC.

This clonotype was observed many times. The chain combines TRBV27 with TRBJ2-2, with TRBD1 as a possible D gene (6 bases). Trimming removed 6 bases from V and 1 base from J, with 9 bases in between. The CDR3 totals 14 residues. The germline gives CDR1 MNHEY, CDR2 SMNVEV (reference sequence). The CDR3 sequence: CASRKGQNTGELFF. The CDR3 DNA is TGTGCCAGCAGGAAGGGACAGAACACCGGGGAGCTGTTTTTT.

The CDR3 DNA reads as TGTGCCAGCAGCCAAGAGGCCAGTGGGAACAGTGCGACTGAAGCTTTCTTT. This sequence encodes CASSQEASGNSATEAFF. V usage is TRBV4-2 and J usage is TRBJ1-1; D is undetermined. Germline assignment: CDR1 LGHNA and CDR2 YNFKEQ. This CDR3 is 17 amino acids long. Trimming took 0 bases from V and 5 from J, leaving 19 bases between them.

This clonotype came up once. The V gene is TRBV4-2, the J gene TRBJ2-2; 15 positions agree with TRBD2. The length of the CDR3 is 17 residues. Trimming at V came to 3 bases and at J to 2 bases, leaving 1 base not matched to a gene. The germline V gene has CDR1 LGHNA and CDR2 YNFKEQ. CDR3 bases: TGTGCCAGCAGCCAGGGACTAGCGGGGGGCAACACCGGGGAGCTGTTTTTT. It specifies CASSQGLAGGNTGELFF.

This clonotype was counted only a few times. CDR3 sequence (DNA): TGTGCCAGCAGCCCTTTGGCTACGCAGTATTTT. Encoded protein: CASSPLATQYF. The chain couples TRBV2 to TRBJ2-3; D not certain. The germline CDR1 and CDR2 sequences are SNHLY and FYNNEI. The CDR3 totals 11 residues. V lost 6 bases and J 8 bases, leaving 9 bases between the germline ends. Together with reference TRBV2 and TRBJ2-3, the CDR3 gives the full variable domain: EPEVTQTPSHQVTQMGQEVILRCVPISNHLYFYWYRQILGQKVEFLVSFYNNEISEKSEIFDDQFSVERPDGSNFTLKIRSTKLEDSAMYFCASSPLATQYFGPGTRLTVL.

CDR3 protein: CASSLGGTRETQYF. DNA of the CDR3: TGTGCCAGCAGCCTAGGGGGGACTAGGGAGACCCAGTACTTC. The gene calls are TRBV11-2 and TRBJ2-5, with 8 nucleotides matching TRBD2. Germline V gene lookup returns CDR1 SGHAT and CDR2 FQNNGV. This CDR3 has 14 amino acids. J lost 5 bases, V lost 5 bases, and 7 bases had no gene match. Looking up the rest from reference TRBV11-2 and TRBJ2-5 gives the full variable domain: EAGVAQSPRYKIIEKRQSVAFWCNPISGHATLYWYQQILGQGPKLLIQFQNNGVVDDSQLPKDRFSAERLKGVDSTLKIQPAKLEDSAVYLCASSLGGTRETQYFGPGTRLLVL.

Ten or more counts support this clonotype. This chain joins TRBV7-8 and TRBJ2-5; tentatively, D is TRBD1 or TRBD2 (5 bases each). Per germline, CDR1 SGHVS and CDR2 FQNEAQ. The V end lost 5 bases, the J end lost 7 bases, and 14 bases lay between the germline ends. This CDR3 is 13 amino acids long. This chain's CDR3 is CASSIRDLRTQYF. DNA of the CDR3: TGTGCCAGCAGCATCCGGGACCTTCGGACCCAGTACTTC. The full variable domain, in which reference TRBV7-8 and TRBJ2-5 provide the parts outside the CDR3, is GAGVSQSPRYKVAKRGQDVALRCDPISGHVSLFWYQQALGQGPEFLTYFQNEAQLDKSGLPSDRFFAERPEGSVSTLKIQRTQQEDSAVYLCASSIRDLRTQYFGPGTRLLVL.

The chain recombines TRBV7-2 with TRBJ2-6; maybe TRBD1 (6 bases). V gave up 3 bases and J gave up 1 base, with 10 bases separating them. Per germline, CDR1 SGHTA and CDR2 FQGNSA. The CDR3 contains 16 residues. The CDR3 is CASSLWGQSGANVLTF. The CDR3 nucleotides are TGTGCCAGCAGCTTGTGGGGACAATCTGGGGCCAACGTCCTGACTTTC.